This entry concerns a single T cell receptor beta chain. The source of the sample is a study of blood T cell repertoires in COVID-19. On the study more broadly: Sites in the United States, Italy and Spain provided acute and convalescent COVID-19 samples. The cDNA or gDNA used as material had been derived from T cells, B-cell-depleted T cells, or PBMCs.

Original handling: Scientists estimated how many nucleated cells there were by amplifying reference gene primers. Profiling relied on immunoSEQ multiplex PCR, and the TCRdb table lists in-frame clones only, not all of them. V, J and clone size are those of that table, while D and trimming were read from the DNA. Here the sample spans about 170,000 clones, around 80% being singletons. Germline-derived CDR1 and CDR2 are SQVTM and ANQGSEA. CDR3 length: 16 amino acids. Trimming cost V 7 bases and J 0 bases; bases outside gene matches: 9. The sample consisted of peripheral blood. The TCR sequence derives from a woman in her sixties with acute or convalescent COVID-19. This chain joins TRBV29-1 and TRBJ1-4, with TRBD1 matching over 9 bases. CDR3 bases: TGCAGCGCAAGACAGGGGGGAAGATCAACTAATGAAAAACTGTTTTTT. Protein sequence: CSARQGGRSTNEKLFF.